A single sample is the source of the 21 T cell receptor beta chains below, sequenced in a study of blood T cell repertoires in COVID-19. TCRdb's table, derived via immunoSEQ multiplex PCR, lists solely in-frame clones and lacks some. This sample has roughly 290,000 clones; approximately 89% occur once, and the top ten carry roughly 8%. Sequenced: peripheral blood. These receptors were taken from a woman in her fifties or sixties who had recovered from COVID-19.

The rearrangement joins TRBV5-8 to TRBJ1-1, with D unclear. Germline V gene lookup returns CDR1 SGHTS and CDR2 YDEGEE. V lost 1 base, J lost 0 bases, and 7 bases lay in between. The CDR3 is 14 residues long. DNA for the CDR3: TGTGCCAGCAGCTTGTGGCAGATGAACACTGAAGCTTTCTTT. As protein: CASSLWQMNTEAFF.

The V call is TRBV7-2, the J call TRBJ2-1; tentatively, D is TRBD2 (7 bases). Between the trimmed V and J ends, which lost 6 bases and 10 bases, there was a span of 19 bases. The CDR3 spans 14 residues. From germline, CDR1 is SGHTA and CDR2 FQGNSA. CDR3 amino acids: CASRIAGAAWEQFF. Here the CDR3 DNA reads TGTGCCAGCAGAATTGCGGGGGCCGCATGGGAGCAGTTCTTC.

Points on this clone: A read error may explain this, as a much larger clone is one base away. The rearrangement links TRBV9 to TRBJ1-1, with D uncertain. The CDR3 runs 13 residues. The ends were cut back, 0 bases at V and 1 base at J, with 4 bases in the middle. The germline CDR1 and CDR2 sequences are SGDLS and YYNGEE. The CDR3 loop reads CASSVDRNTEAFF. The CDR3 DNA reads TGTGCCAGCAGCGTAGACAGGAACACTGAAGCTTTCTTT.

This chain joins TRBV2 and TRBJ1-2; no firm D call. The germline gives CDR1 SNHLY, CDR2 FYNNEI. The CDR3 runs to 11 residues. Trimming took 6 bases from V and 8 from J, leaving 10 bases between them. Here the CDR3 reads CASSQGRGYTF. The DNA for the CDR3 is TGTGCCAGCAGCCAAGGGAGAGGCTACACCTTC.

The chain employs TRBV11-2 and TRBJ2-3; TRBD1 matches at 8 bases. The CDR3 contains 16 residues. V trimming: 2 bases; J trimming: 1 base; junction bases outside the gene matches: 5. In germline, CDR1 is SGHAT, CDR2 FQNNGV. The CDR3 DNA is TGTGCCAGCAGCTTATGGCGGGGACAGGGCACAGATACGCAGTATTTT. Translated, it gives CASSLWRGQGTDTQYF.

This clone was picked up one time. The chain has TRBV28 and TRBJ2-7; TRBD2 is a possible D gene (5 bases). V dropped 6 bases and J dropped 3 bases, with 15 bases sitting between them. The V gene's germline CDR1 is MDHEN and CDR2 SYDVKM. The CDR3 runs 14 residues. The CDR3 sequence is CASSLPGIDYEQYF. The DNA for the CDR3 is TGTGCCAGCAGCCTCCCCGGGATCGACTACGAGCAGTACTTC.

The genes are TRBV7-9 and TRBJ2-7; 11 bases map to TRBD1. Germline V CDR1 and CDR2: SEHNR, FQNEAQ (reference sequence). J was trimmed by 5 bases and V by 4 bases; bases with no gene match: 4. The length of the CDR3 is 14 residues. CDR3 sequence: CASSSPGQGDEQYF. The CDR3 DNA sequence: TGTGCCAGCAGCTCTCCGGGACAGGGGGACGAGCAGTACTTC.

The chain links TRBV29-1 to TRBJ1-1; D gene ambiguous. Trimming pared 6 bases from V and 4 bases from J, leaving 9 bases between. CDR1 is SQVTM and CDR2 is ANQGSEA in the germline V gene. The CDR3 extends over 11 amino acids. Here the CDR3 reads CSVKEVTEAFF. In DNA form, the CDR3 reads TGCAGCGTCAAGGAGGTCACTGAAGCTTTCTTT.

V gene TRBV4-3 combines with J gene TRBJ1-6; D remains unclear. Germline lookup yields CDR1 LGHNA and CDR2 YSLEER. Trimming took 4 bases from V and 5 from J, leaving 12 bases between them. The CDR3 runs to 15 residues. CDR3 in amino acids: CASSRGPADNSPLHF. Written as DNA, the CDR3 is TGCGCCAGCAGCCGAGGTCCAGCAGATAATTCACCCCTCCACTTT.

The gene calls are TRBV6-6 and TRBJ2-1; TRBD2 aligns across 10 bases. This CDR3 has 17 amino acids. The germline V gene encodes CDR1 MNHNY and CDR2 SVGAGI (reference sequence). Germline trimming cut 5 bases from V and 4 bases from J; bases unmatched to any gene: 11. CDR3 amino acids: CASSPLAGDSIYNEQFF. CDR3 bases: TGTGCCAGCAGTCCCCTAGCGGGGGATAGTATTTACAATGAGCAGTTCTTC.

The V and J genes are TRBV7-9 and TRBJ2-2; D ambiguous. Looked up from germline, CDR1 is SEHNR and CDR2 is FQNEAQ (reference sequence). The germline V and J ends were trimmed by 2 bases and 3 bases, with 7 bases remaining between them. The CDR3 loop spans 14 amino acids. CDR3 residues: CASSLNSYTGELFF. The CDR3 nucleotides read TGTGCCAGCAGCTTAAACAGCTACACCGGGGAGCTGTTTTTT.

The chain carries TRBV7-2 and TRBJ1-2; 9 bases are shared with TRBD1. The germline gives CDR1 SGHTA, CDR2 FQGNSA. The junction had 12 bases not matched to a gene; V was cut back by 5 bases and J by 8 bases. The CDR3 runs to 15 residues. In DNA, the CDR3 is TGTGCCAGCAGCATTCCCGGGACAGGGATAGAAGGCTACACCTTC. It encodes CASSIPGTGIEGYTF.

This clone occurred once. The chain combines TRBV24-1 with TRBJ1-2; D unresolved. V gave up 4 bases and J gave up 3 bases, with 8 bases separating them. Germline CDR1 KGHDR, CDR2 SFDVKD. The CDR3 totals 13 residues. The CDR3 sequence: CATSDHSDYGYTF. DNA of the CDR3: TGTGCCACCAGTGACCACAGTGACTATGGCTACACCTTC.

This chain links TRBV30 with TRBJ1-1, with a weak D call TRBD1 (6 bases). Per germline, CDR1 GTSNPN and CDR2 SVGIG (reference sequence). V was clipped by 5 bases and J by 5 bases, with 12 bases between them. The CDR3 sequence is 12 residues long. The CDR3 sequence: CAWAGELTEAFF. The CDR3 DNA reads as TGTGCCTGGGCAGGGGAATTGACTGAAGCTTTCTTT. Full variable domain (missing parts from reference TRBV30 and TRBJ1-1): SQTIHQWPATLVQPVGSPLSLECTVEGTSNPNLYWYRQAAGRGLQLLFYSVGIGQISSEVPQNLSASRPQDRQFILSSKKLLLSDSGFYLCAWAGELTEAFFGQGTRLTVV.

The chain combines TRBV28 with TRBJ1-2; TRBD1 matches at 8 bases. Germline V gives CDR1 MDHEN, CDR2 SYDVKM. CDR3 length: 14 amino acids. With 6 bases clipped from V and 6 bases from J, the junction kept 9 bases outside the gene matches. CDR3 sequence (DNA): TGTGCCAGCAGCAAAAATTCGGGACAGGATGGCTACACCTTC. Translated, it gives CASSKNSGQDGYTF.

This clone was picked up a small number of times. The chain recombines TRBV2 with TRBJ2-7; D possibly corresponds to TRBD2 (6 bases). Per germline, CDR1 SNHLY and CDR2 FYNNEI. The CDR3 loop spans 14 amino acids. With 3 bases removed from V and 3 bases from J, the gap between germline ends came to 12 bases. CDR3 sequence (DNA): TGTGCCAGCAGTGATGGGGGGACCGACTACGAGCAGTACTTC. It codes for CASSDGGTDYEQYF. The whole variable domain, filled in from reference TRBV2 and TRBJ2-7, reads EPEVTQTPSHQVTQMGQEVILRCVPISNHLYFYWYRQILGQKVEFLVSFYNNEISEKSEIFDDQFSVERPDGSNFTLKIRSTKLEDSAMYFCASSDGGTDYEQYFGPGTRLTVT.

The chain combines TRBV6-4 with TRBJ1-2; 7 bases align to TRBD1. CDR1 is MRHNA, CDR2 SNTAGT, per germline. The CDR3 contains 11 residues. Unmatched junction bases numbered 3, after V lost 10 bases and J lost 4 bases. CDR3 in amino acids: CATRGAYGYTF. The DNA of the CDR3 is TGTGCCACCAGGGGGGCCTATGGCTACACCTTC.

The V and J genes are TRBV19 and TRBJ1-1, with a tentative D call TRBD1 (6 bases). V lost 4 bases and J lost 6, with 15 bases in between. The CDR3 spans 14 residues. Germline CDR1 is LNHDA and CDR2 is SQIVND (reference sequence). CDR3 bases: TGTGCCAGTAGTAACCGACAGGAAAATTCTGAAGCTTTCTTT. It codes for CASSNRQENSEAFF.

The rearrangement uses TRBV2 and TRBJ1-6, with D hard to call. CDR3 length equals 15 residues. Germline CDR1 SNHLY, CDR2 FYNNEI. The V end was cut by 0 bases, the J end by 10 bases, with 13 bases between. The CDR3 DNA reads as TGTGCCAGCAGTGAAGCGGCCGATCCGGGGTCACCCCTCCACTTT. This codes for CASSEAADPGSPLHF.

The CDR3 reads CASGGSGSRETQYF. The CDR3 DNA follows: TGTGCCAGCGGGGGAAGCGGGTCTAGGGAGACCCAGTACTTC. The chain uses TRBV5-6 and TRBJ2-5, with D tentatively TRBD2 (6 bases). Germline lookup yields CDR1 SGHDT and CDR2 YYEEEE. V lost 7 bases and J 5 bases, leaving 18 bases between the germline ends. CDR3 size: 14 residues.

The chain recombines TRBV2 with TRBJ2-2; 7 bases match TRBD1. With V trimmed by 7 bases and J by 2 bases, 1 base remained unmatched. From germline, CDR1 is SNHLY and CDR2 FYNNEI. This CDR3 is built from 13 residues. Here the CDR3 DNA reads TGTGCCAGCAACAGGGGTAACACCGGGGAGCTGTTTTTT. Residues: CASNRGNTGELFF.